A single T cell receptor (beta chain) is shown here with its context. Antigen: not known. TCRdb reanalyzed the 5' RACE reads, giving one entry per CDR3 protein sequence and no DNA. This repertoire includes approximately 380,000 distinct CDR3 sequences. CDR1 and CDR2 (germline): MGHDK, SYGVNS. The CDR3 length is 14 residues. These data are taken from a study of T cells expressing NK-cell markers. Study-wide results and caveats: A few donors' CD3+CD56-NKG2C+ cells were dominated by the same clonotypes.

The chain employs TRBV25-1 and TRBJ2-5; TCRdb designates TRBD2, a call that cannot be tested without DNA. The sequence was obtained from a man aged 18-69 years in good health. The sample comprised blood T cells: a sorted CD56 or NKG2C T cell subset, CD4+ or CD8+ T cells, or bulk PBMC T cells (not recorded which). The CDR3 reads CASGRPPGGETQYF.